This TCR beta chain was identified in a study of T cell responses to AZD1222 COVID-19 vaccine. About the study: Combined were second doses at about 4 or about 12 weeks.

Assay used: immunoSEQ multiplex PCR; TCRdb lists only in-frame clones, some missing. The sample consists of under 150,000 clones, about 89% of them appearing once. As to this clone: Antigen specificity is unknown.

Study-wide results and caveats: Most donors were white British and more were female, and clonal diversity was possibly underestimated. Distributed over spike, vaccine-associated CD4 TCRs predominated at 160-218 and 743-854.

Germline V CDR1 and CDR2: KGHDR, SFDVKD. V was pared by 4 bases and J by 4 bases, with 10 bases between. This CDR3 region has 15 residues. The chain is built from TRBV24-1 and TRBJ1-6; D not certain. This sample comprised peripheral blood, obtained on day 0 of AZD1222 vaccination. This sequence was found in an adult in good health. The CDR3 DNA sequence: TGTGCCACCAGTGAGCAGGAGATATATAATTCACCCCTCCACTTT. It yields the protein CATSEQEIYNSPLHF.